This T cell receptor beta chain was observed in a study of T cells in Graves' hyperthyroidism and ophthalmopathy. Study-level information: Before treatment of any kind, peripheral blood was taken at initial diagnosis.

Each diagnosis was grounded in clinical symptoms, serum thyroxine and TRAb, thyroid ultrasound, and orbital computed tomography. Blood from later-ophthalmopathy patients was taken at first hyperthyroidism diagnosis. Fresh peripheral blood, approximately 9.1 ml, was the source of the PBMCs. The investigators amplified TCR beta CDR3 regions from RNA transcripts. First-round RT-PCR targeting the TCR CDR3 was performed with the HTBI primer set. TCRdb re-called the multiplex PCR reads with MiXCR, one entry per CDR3 protein. Of around 700,000 distinct CDR3 sequences detected, roughly 20% appear once; the ten largest clones hold approximately 15%. This clonotype has more than one count but fewer than ten. Germline CDR1 and CDR2: SGHAT and FQNNGV. Trimming removed 5 bases at V and 5 bases at J, with 22 bases between. This CDR3 has 17 residues.

The source material was blood. The clonotype comes from a woman aged 45-65 years with Graves' hyperthyroidism that later progressed to Graves' ophthalmopathy. The rearrangement uses TRBV11-2 and TRBJ1-5; tentative D call: TRBD1 (5 bases). The CDR3 sequence is CASSHFRGRGIDQPQHF. Here the CDR3 DNA reads TGTGCCAGCAGCCACTTTAGGGGACGGGGTATCGATCAGCCCCAGCATTTT.